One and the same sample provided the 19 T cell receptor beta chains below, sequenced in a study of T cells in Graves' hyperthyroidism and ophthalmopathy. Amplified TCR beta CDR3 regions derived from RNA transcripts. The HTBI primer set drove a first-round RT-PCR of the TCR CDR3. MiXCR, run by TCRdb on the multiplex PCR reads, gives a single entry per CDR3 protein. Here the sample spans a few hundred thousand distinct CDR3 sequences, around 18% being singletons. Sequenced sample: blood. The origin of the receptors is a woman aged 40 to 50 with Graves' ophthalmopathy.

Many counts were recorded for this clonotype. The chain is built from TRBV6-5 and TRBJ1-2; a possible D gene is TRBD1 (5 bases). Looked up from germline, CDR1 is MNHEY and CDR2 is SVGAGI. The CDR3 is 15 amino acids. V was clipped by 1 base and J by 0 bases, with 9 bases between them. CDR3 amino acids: CASSYWGKANYGYTF. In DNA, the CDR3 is TGTGCCAGCAGTTACTGGGGCAAAGCTAACTATGGCTACACCTTC.

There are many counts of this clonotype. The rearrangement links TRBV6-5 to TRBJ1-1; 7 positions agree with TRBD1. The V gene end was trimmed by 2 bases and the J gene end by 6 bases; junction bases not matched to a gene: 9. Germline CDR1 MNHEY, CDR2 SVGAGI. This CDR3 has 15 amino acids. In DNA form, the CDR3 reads TGTGCCAGCAGTTACGCCCTCCAACAGGGGTCTGAAGCTTTCTTT. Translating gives CASSYALQQGSEAFF.

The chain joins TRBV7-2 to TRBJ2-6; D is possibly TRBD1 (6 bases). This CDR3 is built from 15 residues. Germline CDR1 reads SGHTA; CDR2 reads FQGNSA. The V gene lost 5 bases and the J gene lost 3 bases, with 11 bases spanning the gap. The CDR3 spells CASSADRLGANVLTF. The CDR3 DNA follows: TGTGCCAGCAGCGCGGACAGACTTGGGGCCAACGTCCTGACTTTC.

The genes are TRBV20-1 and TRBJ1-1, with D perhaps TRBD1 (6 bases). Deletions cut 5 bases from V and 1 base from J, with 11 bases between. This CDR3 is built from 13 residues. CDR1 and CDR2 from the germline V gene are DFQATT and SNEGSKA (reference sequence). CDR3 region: CSAPEGGNTEAFF. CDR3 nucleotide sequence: TGCAGTGCTCCCGAGGGGGGGAACACTGAAGCTTTCTTT.

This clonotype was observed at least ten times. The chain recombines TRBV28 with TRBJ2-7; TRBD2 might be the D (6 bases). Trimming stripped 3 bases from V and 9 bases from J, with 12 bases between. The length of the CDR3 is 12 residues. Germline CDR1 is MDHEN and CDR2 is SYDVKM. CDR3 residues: CASSLGGRLQYF. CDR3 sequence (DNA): TGTGCCAGCAGTTTGGGGGGACGGTTGCAGTACTTC.

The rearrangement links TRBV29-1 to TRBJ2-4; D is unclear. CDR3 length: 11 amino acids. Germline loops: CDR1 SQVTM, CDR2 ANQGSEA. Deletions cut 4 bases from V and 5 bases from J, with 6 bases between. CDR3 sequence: CSVGQQNIQYF. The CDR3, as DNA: TGCAGCGTTGGCCAGCAAAACATTCAGTACTTC. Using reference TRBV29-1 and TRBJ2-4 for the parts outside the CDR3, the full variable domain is SAVISQKPSRDICQRGTSLTIQCQVDSQVTMMFWYRQQPGQSLTLIATANQGSEATYESGFVIDKFPISRPNLTFSTLTVSNMSPEDSSIYLCSVGQQNIQYFGAGTRLSVL.

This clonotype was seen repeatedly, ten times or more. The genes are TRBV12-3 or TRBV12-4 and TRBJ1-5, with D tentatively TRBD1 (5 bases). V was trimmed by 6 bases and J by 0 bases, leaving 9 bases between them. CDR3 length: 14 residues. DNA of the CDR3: TGTGCCAGCAGCCGCGACAGTAGCAATCAGCCCCAGCATTTT. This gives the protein CASSRDSSNQPQHF.

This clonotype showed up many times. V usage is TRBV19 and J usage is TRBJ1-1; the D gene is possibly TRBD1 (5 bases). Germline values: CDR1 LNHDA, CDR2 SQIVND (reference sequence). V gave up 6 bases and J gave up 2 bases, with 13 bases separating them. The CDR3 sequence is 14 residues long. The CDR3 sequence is CASSMTDLNTEAFF. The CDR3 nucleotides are TGTGCCAGTAGCATGACAGACCTCAACACTGAAGCTTTCTTT.

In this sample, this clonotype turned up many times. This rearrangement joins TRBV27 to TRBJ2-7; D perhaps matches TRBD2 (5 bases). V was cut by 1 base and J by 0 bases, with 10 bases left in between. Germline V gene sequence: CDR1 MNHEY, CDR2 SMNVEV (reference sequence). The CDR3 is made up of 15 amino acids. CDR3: CASSLLLGSSYEQYF. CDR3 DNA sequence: TGTGCCAGCAGTTTATTATTGGGGAGCTCCTACGAGCAGTACTTC.

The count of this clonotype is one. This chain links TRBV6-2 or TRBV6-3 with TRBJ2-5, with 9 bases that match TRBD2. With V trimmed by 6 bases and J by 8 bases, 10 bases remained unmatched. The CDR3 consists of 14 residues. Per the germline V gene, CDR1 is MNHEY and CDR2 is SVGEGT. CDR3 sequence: CASSYMSGRTTQYF. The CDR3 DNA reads TGTGCCAGCAGCTACATGAGCGGGAGGACAACCCAGTACTTC.

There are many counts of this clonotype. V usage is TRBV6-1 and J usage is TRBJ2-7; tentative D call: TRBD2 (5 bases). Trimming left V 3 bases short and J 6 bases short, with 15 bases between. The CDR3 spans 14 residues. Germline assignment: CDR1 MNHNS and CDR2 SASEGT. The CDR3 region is CASSDLDGVIEQYF. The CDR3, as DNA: TGTGCCAGCAGTGACCTGGACGGGGTCATCGAGCAGTACTTC.

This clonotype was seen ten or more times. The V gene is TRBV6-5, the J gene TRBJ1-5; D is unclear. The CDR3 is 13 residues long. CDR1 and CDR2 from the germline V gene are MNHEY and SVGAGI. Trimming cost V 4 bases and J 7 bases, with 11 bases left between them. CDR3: CASSFGSGQPQHF. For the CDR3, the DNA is TGTGCCAGCAGTTTTGGGTCTGGGCAGCCCCAGCATTTT.

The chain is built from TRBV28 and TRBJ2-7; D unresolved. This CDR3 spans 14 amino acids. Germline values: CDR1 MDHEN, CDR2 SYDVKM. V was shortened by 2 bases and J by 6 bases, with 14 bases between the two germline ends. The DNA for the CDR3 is TGTGCCAGCAGTTTAAGGGCAGGTCGGGTCGAGCAGTACTTC. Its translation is CASSLRAGRVEQYF.

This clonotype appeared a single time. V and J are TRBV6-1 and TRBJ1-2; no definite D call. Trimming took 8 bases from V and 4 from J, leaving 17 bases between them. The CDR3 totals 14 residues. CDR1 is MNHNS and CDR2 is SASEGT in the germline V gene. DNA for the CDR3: TGTGCCAGCTGCTCAGGTGCAAAAGGCTATGGCTACACCTTC. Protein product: CASCSGAKGYGYTF.

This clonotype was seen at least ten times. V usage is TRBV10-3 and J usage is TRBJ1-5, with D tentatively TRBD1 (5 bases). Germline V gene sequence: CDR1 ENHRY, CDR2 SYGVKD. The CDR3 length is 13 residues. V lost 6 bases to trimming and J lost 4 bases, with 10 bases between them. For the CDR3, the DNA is TGTGCCATCAGAGGGGCTGATAATCAGCCCCAGCATTTT. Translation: CAIRGADNQPQHF.

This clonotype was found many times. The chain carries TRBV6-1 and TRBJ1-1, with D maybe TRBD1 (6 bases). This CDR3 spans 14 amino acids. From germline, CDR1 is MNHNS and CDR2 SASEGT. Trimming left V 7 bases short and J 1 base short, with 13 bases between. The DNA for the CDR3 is TGTGCCAGCACTCGAGGGACAACGAACACTGAAGCTTTCTTT. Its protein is CASTRGTTNTEAFF.

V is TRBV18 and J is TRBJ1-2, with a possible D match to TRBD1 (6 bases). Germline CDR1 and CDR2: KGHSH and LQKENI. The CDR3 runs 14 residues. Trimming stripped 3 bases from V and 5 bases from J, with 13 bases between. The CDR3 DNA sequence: TGTGCCAGCTCACCTAGCAGGGGCACATATGGCTACACCTTC. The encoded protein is CASSPSRGTYGYTF.

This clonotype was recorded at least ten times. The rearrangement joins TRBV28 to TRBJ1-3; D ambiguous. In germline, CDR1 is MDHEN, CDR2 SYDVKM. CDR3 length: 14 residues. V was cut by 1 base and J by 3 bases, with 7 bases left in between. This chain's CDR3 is CASSLSQNGNTIYF. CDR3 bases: TGTGCCAGCAGTTTATCACAGAATGGAAACACCATATATTTT.

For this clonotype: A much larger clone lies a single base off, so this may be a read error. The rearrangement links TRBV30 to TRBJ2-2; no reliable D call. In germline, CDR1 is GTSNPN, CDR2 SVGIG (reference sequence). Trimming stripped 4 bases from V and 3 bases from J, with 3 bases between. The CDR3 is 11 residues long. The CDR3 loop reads CAWIHTGELFF. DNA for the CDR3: TGTGCCTGGATCCACACCGGGGAGCTGTTTTTT.